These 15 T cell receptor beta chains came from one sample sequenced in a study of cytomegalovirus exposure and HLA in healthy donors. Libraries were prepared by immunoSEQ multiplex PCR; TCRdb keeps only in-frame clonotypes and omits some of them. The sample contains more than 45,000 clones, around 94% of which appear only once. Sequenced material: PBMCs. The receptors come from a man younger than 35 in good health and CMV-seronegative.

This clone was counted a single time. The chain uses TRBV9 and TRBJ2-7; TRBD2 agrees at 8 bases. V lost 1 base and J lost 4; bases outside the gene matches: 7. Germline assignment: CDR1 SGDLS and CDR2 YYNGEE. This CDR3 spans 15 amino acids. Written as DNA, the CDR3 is TGTGCCAGCAGCGTAACCCCACTAGCGGAATACGAGCAGTACTTC. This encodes CASSVTPLAEYEQYF.

The CDR3 coding sequence is TGTGCCAGCAGCTTAGAACTCACCAACGCCTACGAGCAGTACTTC. It translates to CASSLELTNAYEQYF. The chain carries TRBV11-2 and TRBJ2-7; D not resolved. There are 15 residues in the CDR3. Germline-derived CDR1 and CDR2 are SGHAT and FQNNGV. Trimming stripped 0 bases from V and 2 bases from J, with 11 bases between.

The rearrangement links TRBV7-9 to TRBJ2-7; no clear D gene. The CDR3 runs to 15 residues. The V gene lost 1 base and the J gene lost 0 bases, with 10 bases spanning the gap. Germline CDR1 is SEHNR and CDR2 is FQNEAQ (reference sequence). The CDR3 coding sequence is TGTGCCAGCAGCTTAGATGCGGCTTTCTCCTACGAGCAGTACTTC. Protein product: CASSLDAAFSYEQYF.

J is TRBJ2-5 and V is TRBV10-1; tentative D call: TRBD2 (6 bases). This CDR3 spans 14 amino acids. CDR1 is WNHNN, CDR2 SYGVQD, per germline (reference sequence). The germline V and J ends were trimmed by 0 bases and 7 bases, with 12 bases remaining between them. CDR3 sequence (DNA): TGCGCCAGCAGTGAGTCAAGGGGAGGCGGGACCCAGTACTTC. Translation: CASSESRGGGTQYF.

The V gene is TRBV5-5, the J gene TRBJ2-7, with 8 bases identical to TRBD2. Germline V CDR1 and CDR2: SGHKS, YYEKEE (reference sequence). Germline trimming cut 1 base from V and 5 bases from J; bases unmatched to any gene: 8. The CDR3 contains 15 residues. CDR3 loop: CASSLSAGENHEQYF. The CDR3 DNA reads TGTGCCAGCAGCTTGTCAGCGGGGGAGAACCACGAGCAGTACTTC.

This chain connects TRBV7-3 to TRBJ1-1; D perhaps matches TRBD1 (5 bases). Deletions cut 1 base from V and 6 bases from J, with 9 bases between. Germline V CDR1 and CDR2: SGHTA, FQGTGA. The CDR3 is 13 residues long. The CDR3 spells CASSLMEQAEAFF. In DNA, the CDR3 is TGTGCCAGCAGCTTAATGGAACAGGCTGAAGCTTTCTTT.

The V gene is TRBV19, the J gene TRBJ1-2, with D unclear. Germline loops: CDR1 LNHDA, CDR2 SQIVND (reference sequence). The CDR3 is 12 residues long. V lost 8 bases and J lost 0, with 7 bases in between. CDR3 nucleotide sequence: TGTGCCAGTCTCTCCGCTAACTATGGCTACACCTTC. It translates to CASLSANYGYTF. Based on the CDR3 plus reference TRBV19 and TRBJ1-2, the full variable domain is DGGITQSPKYLFRKEGQNVTLSCEQNLNHDAMYWYRQDPGQGLRLIYYSQIVNDFQKGDIAEGYSVSREKKESFPLTVTSAQKNPTAFYLCASLSANYGYTFGSGTRLTVV.

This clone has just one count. CDR3 coding DNA: TGCGCCAGCAGTCACTTACGACAGGGGCTCTCCTACGAGCAGTACTTC. Translation: CASSHLRQGLSYEQYF. The rearrangement uses TRBV23-1 and TRBJ2-7; 8 bases match TRBD1. TRBV23-1 is treated as an ORF (open reading frame) with a function not yet certain. The CDR3 totals 16 residues. V shed 3 bases and J 0 bases; nucleotides not matched to a gene: 7.

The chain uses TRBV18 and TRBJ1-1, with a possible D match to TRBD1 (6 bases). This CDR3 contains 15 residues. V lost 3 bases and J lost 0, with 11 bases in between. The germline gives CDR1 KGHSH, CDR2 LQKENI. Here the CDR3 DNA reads TGTGCCAGCTCACCTAACCAGGGGTTGAACACTGAAGCTTTCTTT. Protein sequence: CASSPNQGLNTEAFF.

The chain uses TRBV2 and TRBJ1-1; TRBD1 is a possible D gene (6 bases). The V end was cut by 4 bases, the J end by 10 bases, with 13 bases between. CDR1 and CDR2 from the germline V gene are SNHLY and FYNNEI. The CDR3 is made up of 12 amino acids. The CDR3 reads CASSGYRVGAFF. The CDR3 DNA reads TGTGCCAGCAGTGGGTACAGGGTCGGAGCTTTCTTT.

This chain's CDR3 is CASSPPGQGAGELFF. The CDR3 DNA is TGCGCCAGCAGCCCTCCGGGACAGGGTGCCGGGGAGCTGTTTTTT. The chain joins TRBV4-1 to TRBJ2-2; 9 bases agree with TRBD1. This CDR3 comprises 15 residues. The germline V gene has CDR1 MGHRA and CDR2 YSYEKL. V lost 4 bases and J lost 6; bases outside the gene matches: 6.

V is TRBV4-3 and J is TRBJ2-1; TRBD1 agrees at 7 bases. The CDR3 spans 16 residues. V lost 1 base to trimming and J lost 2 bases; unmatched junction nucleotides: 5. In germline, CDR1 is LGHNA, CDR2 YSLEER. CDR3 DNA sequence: TGCGCCAGCAGCCAAGTCGCGACAGGGACCTACAATGAGCAGTTCTTC. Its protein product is CASSQVATGTYNEQFF.

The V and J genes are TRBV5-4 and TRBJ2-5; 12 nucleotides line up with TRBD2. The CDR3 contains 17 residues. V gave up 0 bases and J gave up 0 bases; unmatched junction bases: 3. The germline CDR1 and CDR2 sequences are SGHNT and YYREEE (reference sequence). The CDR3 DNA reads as TGTGCCAGCAGCTTGGCACTAGCGGGAGGCAACCAAGAGACCCAGTACTTC. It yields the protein CASSLALAGGNQETQYF.

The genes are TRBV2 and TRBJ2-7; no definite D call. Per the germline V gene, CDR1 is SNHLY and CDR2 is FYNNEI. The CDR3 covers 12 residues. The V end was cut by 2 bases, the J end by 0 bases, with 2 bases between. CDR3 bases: TGTGCCAGCAGTGAACTCTCCTACGAGCAGTACTTC. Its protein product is CASSELSYEQYF.

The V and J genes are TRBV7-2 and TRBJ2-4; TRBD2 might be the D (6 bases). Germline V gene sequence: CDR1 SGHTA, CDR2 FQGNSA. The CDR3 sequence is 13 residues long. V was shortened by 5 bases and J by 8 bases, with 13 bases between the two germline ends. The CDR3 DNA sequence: TGTGCCAGCAGCCCGGGGGTTGGCGACATTCAGTACTTC. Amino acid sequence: CASSPGVGDIQYF.